This T cell receptor beta chain stems from a study of blood T cell repertoires in COVID-19 (dated by TCRdb to 2018 to 2020). For context, the study as a whole: Samples covering the acute and convalescent phases of COVID-19 were provided by collaborators in the United States, Italy and Spain. The material from the prospective study consisted of cDNA or gDNA derived from T cells, B-cell-depleted T cells, or PBMCs. Where available, HLA class I and class II types were obtained from metadata supplied by the sample provider rather than from assay-based typing. The repertoires were released in a freely available public database intended as a resource for research on the immune response to SARS-CoV-2. Samples came from the ongoing ImmuneRACE study (first 160 participants) plus 1,254 subjects from 6 global collaborators. A de-identified subject ID, COVID-19 status, age in years and sex were almost always included in the sample metadata. Subjects who had been exposed to COVID-19, were actively infected with it, or had recovered from it provided the deeply sampled blood TCRbeta repertoires that made up the dataset.

Whole blood was collected in K2EDTA tubes by collaborating institutions according to the institutions' own protocols. For TCRbeta analysis, collaborators shipped samples as frozen whole blood, isolated PBMCs, or DNA extracted from either of those sample types. Of note for this clone: Its antigen has not been determined. Qualities for individual bases were not recorded, and no much larger clone is one base off.

From its cysteine to its phenylalanine, the CDR3 spans 15 amino acids. Kept here is only the CDR3 DNA, which spans 45 bases and is read in frame from base 1. The germline V gene (reference sequence) yields SEHNR for CDR1 and FQNEAQ for CDR2. Trimming takes 1 base from V and 4 bases from J, and the germline ends sit 13 bases apart. The immunoSEQ Assay, a bias-controlled multiplex PCR, was used to amplify TCRbeta CDR3 regions from genomic DNA. Processing in the source paper ran as follows. The number of nucleated cells in each sample was estimated from the amplification of reference gene primers within the assay. Sequence reads were collapsed and filtered to measure the absolute abundance of every unique TCRbeta CDR3 rearrangement. For each sample, productive Simpson clonality was calculated as the square root of Simpson's diversity index over productive rearrangements. TCRdb holds this immuneACCESS table with in-frame rearrangements only. Some clones are missing; in checked studies, unresolved V genes explain under half, and the rest has no known cause. The V and J calls and clone size are taken from that table; D and trimming were inferred from the DNA. The sample contains about 520,000 clones, 70% to 90% of them found a single time. 3.2% of the sample belongs to the ten largest clones.

What the research found in general, with its limitations: How much clinical and demographic metadata was included differed by source and by participant, and the metadata was provided uncurated.

The chain is made from TRBV7-9 and TRBJ2-5; 7 matching bases give a weak D call of TRBD1. This receptor was obtained from a human donor in a cohort sampled during active COVID-19. Sequencing was done on a sample of peripheral blood. The nucleotide sequence is given as TGTGCCAGCAGCTTAGGACAGGGAGGCCGAGAGACCCAGTACTTC. It encodes CASSLGQGGRETQYF.